A single sample is the source of the 17 T cell receptor beta chains below, sequenced in a study of CXCR3-negative and CXCR3-positive naive CD8 T cells. UMI-tagged TRB cDNA libraries were built via 5' RACE. TCRdb processed the 5' RACE reads again and assigns one entry to each CDR3 protein, with no DNA. The specimen's table records several thousand distinct CDR3 sequences. The sample consisted of naive CXCR3- CD8+ T cells from blood. Sample subset: CD45RO-CCR7+CD27+CD95- naive CD8+ T cells lacking CXCR3 (TNR3-). The receptors originated from a human donor in good health. Some clones in this sample may be carry-over from other donors' samples.

The chain joins TRBV2 to TRBJ1-1; no DNA is available, so the TRBD1 call from TCRdb remains unchecked. Germline CDR1 and CDR2: SNHLY and FYNNEI. This CDR3 has 12 amino acids. CDR3 in amino acids: CASTGHLSGAFF.

This clonotype is classed as medium-sized by frequency. The chain is built from TRBV12-3 or TRBV12-4 and TRBJ2-3; there is no DNA to check the TCRdb D call of TRBD2. The CDR3 totals 17 residues. The CDR3 spells CASSLGRSGGATDTQYF.

This clonotype is medium-sized by frequency. The V and J genes are TRBV18 and TRBJ2-5; the D gene TCRdb calls, TRBD1, cannot be checked with no DNA. Germline lookup yields CDR1 KGHSH and CDR2 LQKENI. This CDR3 is 15 amino acids long. This CDR3 is CASSRPGQGIETQYF.

This clonotype is identified as medium-sized from frequency. This chain joins TRBV11-2 and TRBJ1-2; as DNA is missing, the TRBD1 call by TCRdb cannot be tested. Germline V gives CDR1 SGHAT, CDR2 FQNNGV. This CDR3 contains 15 residues. The CDR3 loop reads CASSLSPGSHYGYTF.

This clonotype ranks as medium-sized (0.01 to 0.1%) in terms of frequency. The chain carries TRBV4-3 and TRBJ2-1; there is no DNA to check the TCRdb D call of TRBD1. The CDR3 contains 19 residues. The V gene's germline CDR1 is LGHNA and CDR2 YSLEER. This CDR3 reads CASSPLTGAAGVSYNEQFF.

CDR3: CASSLTFDMGSPLHF. This chain connects TRBV7-3 to TRBJ1-6; lacking DNA, the TRBD1 call made by TCRdb goes unchecked. CDR1 is SGHTA and CDR2 is FQGTGA in the germline V gene. This CDR3 spans 15 amino acids.

This clonotype is deemed medium-sized by its frequency. The V and J genes are TRBV7-9 and TRBJ2-7; the TRBD2 assignment by TCRdb is unverifiable without DNA. The CDR3 consists of 16 residues. CDR1 is SEHNR, CDR2 FQNEAQ, per germline (reference sequence). CDR3 amino acids: CASRASDQEGSYEQYF.

V gene TRBV29-1 combines with J gene TRBJ1-1; TCRdb selects TRBD1, and the lack of DNA leaves this call unchecked. Looked up from germline, CDR1 is SQVTM and CDR2 is ANQGSEA. The CDR3 has 11 amino acids. CDR3 sequence: CSVPGHLNAFF.

The chain carries TRBV4-1 and TRBJ2-1; the D call of TRBD1 rests on TCRdb alone, since no DNA is present to check it. Germline lookup yields CDR1 MGHRA and CDR2 YSYEKL. The CDR3 spans 13 residues. The CDR3: CASSLPETNEQFF.

The chain carries TRBV29-1 and TRBJ2-1; TCRdb's assignment of TRBD2 cannot be checked, as there is no DNA. The germline V gene has CDR1 SQVTM and CDR2 ANQGSEA. This CDR3 has 19 amino acids. The CDR3 here is CSVGWSEVAGVFGQNEQFF.

This clonotype shows up as medium-sized by frequency. The genes are TRBV29-1 and TRBJ2-1; TCRdb lists TRBD2, though no DNA is available to test this call. The germline CDR1 and CDR2 sequences are SQVTM and ANQGSEA. The CDR3 is made up of 17 amino acids. This chain's CDR3 is CSVGGLAGGEAYNEQFF.

The chain is built from TRBV19 and TRBJ1-1; with no DNA, the TCRdb D assignment of TRBD1 cannot be verified. There are 15 residues in the CDR3. Per germline, CDR1 LNHDA and CDR2 SQIVND (reference sequence). The CDR3 region is CASSIDLDRNTEAFF.

Considering frequency, this clonotype is medium-sized. The rearrangement uses TRBV20-1 and TRBJ2-5; the TRBD1 assignment by TCRdb is unverifiable without DNA. The V gene's germline CDR1 is DFQATT and CDR2 SNEGSKA (reference sequence). This CDR3 region has 16 residues. The CDR3 protein is CSARGDSPSPGETQYF.

Considering frequency, this clonotype is medium-sized. The rearrangement uses TRBV7-9 and TRBJ2-1; TCRdb names TRBD2, which stays unverified in the absence of DNA. CDR3 size: 15 residues. Germline V gene sequence: CDR1 SEHNR, CDR2 FQNEAQ (reference sequence). CDR3 sequence: CASSSSTLAGPEQFF.

This clonotype is identified as medium-sized from frequency. V is TRBV19 and J is TRBJ2-7. The CDR3 covers 16 residues. The germline V gene encodes CDR1 LNHDA and CDR2 SQIVND (reference sequence). CDR3 in amino acids: CASSIQMALTSYEQYF.

The chain links TRBV29-1 to TRBJ1-1; TCRdb indicates TRBD1, and absent DNA this call remains unverified. Germline CDR1 reads SQVTM; CDR2 reads ANQGSEA. This CDR3 has 12 amino acids. This CDR3 is CSVVWGETEAFF.

By frequency, this clonotype registers medium-sized. The genes are TRBV29-1 and TRBJ1-2; TCRdb lists TRBD1, though no DNA is available to test this call. This CDR3 is built from 16 residues. The V gene's germline CDR1 is SQVTM and CDR2 ANQGSEA. The CDR3 protein is CSVEDLLRWDIGGYTF.